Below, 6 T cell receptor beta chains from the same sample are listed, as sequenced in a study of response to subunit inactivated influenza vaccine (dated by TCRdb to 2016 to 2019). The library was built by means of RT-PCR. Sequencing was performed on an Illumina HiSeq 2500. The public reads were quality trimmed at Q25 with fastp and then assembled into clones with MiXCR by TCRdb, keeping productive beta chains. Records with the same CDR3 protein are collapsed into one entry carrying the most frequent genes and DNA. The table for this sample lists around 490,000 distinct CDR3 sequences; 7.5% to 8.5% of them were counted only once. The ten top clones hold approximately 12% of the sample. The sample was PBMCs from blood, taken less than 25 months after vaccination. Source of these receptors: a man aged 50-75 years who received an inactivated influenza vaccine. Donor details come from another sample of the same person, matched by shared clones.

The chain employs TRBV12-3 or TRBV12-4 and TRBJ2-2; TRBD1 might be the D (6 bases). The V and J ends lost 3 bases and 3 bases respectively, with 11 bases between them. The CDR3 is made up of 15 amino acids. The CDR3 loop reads CASSFGGAYTGELFF. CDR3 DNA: TGTGCCAGCAGTTTTGGGGGCGCGTACACCGGGGAGCTGTTTTTT.

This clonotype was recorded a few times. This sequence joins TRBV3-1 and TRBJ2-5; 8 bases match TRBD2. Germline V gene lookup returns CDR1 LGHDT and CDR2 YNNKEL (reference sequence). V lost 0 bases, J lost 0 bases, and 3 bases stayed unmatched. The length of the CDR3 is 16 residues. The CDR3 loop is CASSQERLANQETQYF. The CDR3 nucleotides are TGTGCCAGCAGCCAAGAGCGACTAGCGAACCAAGAGACCCAGTACTTC.

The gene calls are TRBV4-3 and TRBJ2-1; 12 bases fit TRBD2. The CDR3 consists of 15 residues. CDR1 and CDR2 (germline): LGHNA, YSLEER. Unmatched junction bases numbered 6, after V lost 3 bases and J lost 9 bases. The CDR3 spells CASSHETSGRGEQFF. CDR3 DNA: TGCGCCAGCAGCCACGAGACTAGCGGGAGAGGTGAGCAGTTCTTC.

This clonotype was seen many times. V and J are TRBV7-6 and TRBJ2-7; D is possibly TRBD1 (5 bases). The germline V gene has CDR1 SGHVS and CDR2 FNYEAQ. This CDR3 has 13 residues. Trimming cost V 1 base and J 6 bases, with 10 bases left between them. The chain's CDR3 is CASSLGEDSEQYF. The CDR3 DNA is TGTGCCAGCAGCTTAGGGGAAGACAGCGAGCAGTACTTC.

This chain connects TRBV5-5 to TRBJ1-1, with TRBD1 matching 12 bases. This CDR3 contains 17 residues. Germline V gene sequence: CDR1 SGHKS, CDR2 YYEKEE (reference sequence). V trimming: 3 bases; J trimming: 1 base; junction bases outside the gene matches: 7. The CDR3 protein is CASSSGTGGLANTEAFF. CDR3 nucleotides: TGTGCCAGCAGCTCCGGGACAGGGGGCCTTGCGAACACTGAAGCTTTCTTT.

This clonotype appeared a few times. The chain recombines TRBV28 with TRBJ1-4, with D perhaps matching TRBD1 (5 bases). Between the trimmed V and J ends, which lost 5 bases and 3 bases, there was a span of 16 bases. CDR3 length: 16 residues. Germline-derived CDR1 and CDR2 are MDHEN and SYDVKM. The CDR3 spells CASSALPGRANEKLFF. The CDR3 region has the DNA TGTGCCAGCAGTGCATTACCGGGGCGGGCTAATGAAAAACTGTTTTTT.